The clone carrying this T cell receptor beta chain was recorded at least ten times. The antigen is undetermined. Researchers generated TCR beta cDNA from roughly 520 ng of total RNA, relying on a constant-region primer. Three-round nested multiplex PCR performed with slightly modified ARM-PCR produced the TCR beta libraries. The first two PCR rounds used TRBV1-TRBV30 primers with a Cbeta primer, 10 cycles each. In TCRdb, the multiplex PCR reads were re-called with MiXCR into one record per CDR3 protein. The table lists approximately 330,000 distinct CDR3 sequences, approximately 65% of them singletons. Germline DNA was extracted too, while blood RNA derived from unsorted whole blood. Germline V gives CDR1 WNHNN, CDR2 SYGVQD (reference sequence). The CDR3 length is 14 residues. V shed 3 bases and J shed 3 bases, with 11 bases lying between them. The data stem from a study of tumor-infiltrating lymphocytes in primary liver carcinoma. On the study more broadly: Both sexes were represented among patients, who were 30 to 69 years old. Between 4.2 and 10 cm across, the tumors were all of stage T1-T3 N0M0. Study outcomes and limitations: Each sample was bulk and unsorted; consequently, CD4+ and CD8+ repertoires were not compared. Tumors significantly exceeded blood in top-250-clone fraction (p = 0.039).

Specimen: peripheral blood. This clonotype originated in a man aged 40-50 years with primary liver carcinoma and hepatitis B virus infection. The rearrangement joins TRBV10-1 to TRBJ2-5; perhaps TRBD1 as D (5 bases). CDR3 sequence reads: CASSDTGVEETQYF. CDR3 nucleotides: TGCGCCAGCAGTGATACAGGAGTGGAAGAGACCCAGTACTTC.